A selection of T cell receptor beta chains follows, all from one sample in a study of blood T cell repertoires in COVID-19. Using immunoSEQ multiplex PCR, the repertoire was profiled, and TCRdb retains in-frame clones only, with some absent. This sample carries 250,000 or so clones, approximately 84% of them seen once, and the ten largest clones take about 4%. Sequenced material: peripheral blood. These receptor sequences come from a man aged 50-59 years with acute or convalescent COVID-19. Each CDR3 is given with its conserved first and last residue. A D gene is named only where the DNA matches it firmly. Size tells how often a clone was seen (once, few, many) or the class of an expanded clone, and some rows leave it out.

>NA|TRBV18|TRBJ1-2|NA
TGTGCCAGCTCACCGTCGGAGGGCATGAAGGATGGCTACACCTTC
CASSPSEGMKDGYTF
>NA|TRBV12-3/TRBV12-4|TRBJ1-2|NA
TGTGCCAGCAAAAGACAGGTCTCAGAAAGCTACACCTTC
CASKRQVSESYTF
>NA|TRBV15|TRBJ1-4|TRBD1
TGTGCCACCAGCAGAGCGGACAGGGGGCTGGTGTTTTTT
CATSRADRGLVFF
>few|TRBV4-2|TRBJ2-7|NA
TGTGCCAGCAGCCAGCGACAGGTGAGCTCCTACGAGCAGTACTTC
CASSQRQVSSYEQYF
>NA|TRBV9|TRBJ2-7|NA
TGTGCCAGCAGCGTAGGGGTGAGCGGGGACACCTACGAGCAGTACTTC
CASSVGVSGDTYEQYF
>few|TRBV27|TRBJ2-7|TRBD2
TGTGCCAGCAGCCCAACGGGGGGGCCATCTTACGAGCAGTACTTC
CASSPTGGPSYEQYF
>NA|TRBV5-5|TRBJ2-1|NA
TGTGCCAGCAGCATCAGGGCTGTCTCCTACAATGAGCAGTTCTTC
CASSIRAVSYNEQFF
>NA|TRBV18|TRBJ2-3|NA
TGTGCCAGCTCACCAGACAACACAGATACGCAGTATTTT
CASSPDNTDTQYF
>once|TRBV21-1|TRBJ1-1|NA
TGTGCCGGACGGGGGGGCAGGGAGAACACTGAAGCTTTCTTT
CAGRGGRENTEAFF
>NA|TRBV18|TRBJ2-1|TRBD2
TGTGCCAGCTCACCCCAAGGGGTCCCTAGCGGGAGTGATGAGCAGTTCTTC
CASSPQGVPSGSDEQFF
>once|TRBV11-2|TRBJ1-5|NA
TGTGCCAGCAGCTCAGGATATAGCAATCAGCCCCAGCATTTT
CASSSGYSNQPQHF
>NA|TRBV24-1|TRBJ1-5|TRBD1
TGTGCCACCAGTGGGTCGGGGACAGGTAATCAGCCCCAGCATTTT
CATSGSGTGNQPQHF
>few|TRBV30|TRBJ1-3|NA
TGTGCCTGGAGTGGAGATGGAAACACCATATATTTT
CAWSGDGNTIYF
>NA|TRBV11-3|TRBJ2-5|TRBD2
TGTGCCAGCAGCTTACTAGCGGGATACGAGACCCAGTACTTC
CASSLLAGYETQYF
>NA|TRBV28|TRBJ1-3|NA
TGTGCCAGCAGTCCAATAGGGGGTTCTGGAAACACCATATATTTT
CASSPIGGSGNTIYF
>NA|TRBV7-9|TRBJ2-2|TRBD1
TGTGCCAGCACAAGGGACAGGGCTACCGGGGAGCTGTTTTTT
CASTRDRATGELFF
>NA|TRBV6-6|TRBJ1-3|NA
TGTGCCAGCAGCCACGGTGTCTCTGGAAACACCATATATTTT
CASSHGVSGNTIYF
>NA|TRBV10-3|TRBJ2-3|TRBD1
TGTGCCACGCGATCAAGGGACAGAGACACAGATACGCAGTATTTT
CATRSRDRDTDTQYF
>NA|TRBV11-2|TRBJ1-6|NA
TGTGCCAGCAGCTTCAGGGAGGGGGATTCACCCCTCCACTTT
CASSFREGDSPLHF
>NA|TRBV6-5|TRBJ1-2|TRBD1
TGTGCCAGCAAAGCCAGGGGGTTAGCTAACTATGGCTACACCTTC
CASKARGLANYGYTF
>NA|TRBV9|TRBJ1-1|NA
TGTGCCAGCCGGGAGGCGGGCGGAGAGAACACTGAAGCTTTCTTT
CASREAGGENTEAFF
>NA|TRBV10-1|TRBJ1-2|NA
TGCGCCAGCAGTGAACCCCCAGTGCTCTATGGCTACACCTTC
CASSEPPVLYGYTF
>once|TRBV7-2|TRBJ1-6|TRBD1
TGTGCCAGCAGCCCTGGGGGCAGGGGGTTTTCACCCCTCCACTTT
CASSPGGRGFSPLHF
>NA|TRBV11-3|TRBJ1-4|NA
TGTGCCAGCAGCCGCCGCGGGGCAGCAAAACTGTTTTTT
CASSRRGAAKLFF
>NA|TRBV2|TRBJ2-5|NA
TGTGCCAGCCAACCGAGGTCCTCCCAAGAGACCCAGTACTTC
CASQPRSSQETQYF
>NA|TRBV28|TRBJ1-6|TRBD1
TGTGCCAGCATCGGGACAGGCGGAGGTTATTCACCCCTCCACTTT
CASIGTGGGYSPLHF
>NA|TRBV5-1|TRBJ1-2|TRBD1
TGCGCCAGCAGCTTGTCCCGACAGGGCCATGGCTACACCTTC
CASSLSRQGHGYTF
>NA|TRBV5-1|TRBJ2-7|NA
TGCGCCAGCAGCTTGGGGGGGCAATACGAGCAGTACTTC
CASSLGGQYEQYF